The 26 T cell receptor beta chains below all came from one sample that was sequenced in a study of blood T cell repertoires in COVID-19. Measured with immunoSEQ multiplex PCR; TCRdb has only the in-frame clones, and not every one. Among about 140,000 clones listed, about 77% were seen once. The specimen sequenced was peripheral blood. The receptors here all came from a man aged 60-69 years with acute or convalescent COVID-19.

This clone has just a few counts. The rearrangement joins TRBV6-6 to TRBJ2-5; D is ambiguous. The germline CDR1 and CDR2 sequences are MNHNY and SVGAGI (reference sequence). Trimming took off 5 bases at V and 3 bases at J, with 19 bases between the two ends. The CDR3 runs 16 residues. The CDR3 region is CASSPQTLSPKETQYF. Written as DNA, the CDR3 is TGTGCCAGCAGTCCTCAGACTCTCTCCCCCAAAGAGACCCAGTACTTC.

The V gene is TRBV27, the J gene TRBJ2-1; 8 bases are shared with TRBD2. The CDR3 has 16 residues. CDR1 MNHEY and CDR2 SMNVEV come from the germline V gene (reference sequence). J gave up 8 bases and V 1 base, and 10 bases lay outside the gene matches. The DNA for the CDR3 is TGTGCCAGCAGTTTATTCATGAGCGGGAGTACTCATGAGCAGTTCTTC. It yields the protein CASSLFMSGSTHEQFF.

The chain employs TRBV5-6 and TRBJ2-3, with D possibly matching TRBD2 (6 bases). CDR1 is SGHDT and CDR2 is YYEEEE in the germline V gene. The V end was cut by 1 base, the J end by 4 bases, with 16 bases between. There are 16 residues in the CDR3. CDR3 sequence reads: CASSLLRGISADTQYF. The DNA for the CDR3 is TGTGCCAGCAGCTTGCTTCGCGGGATTTCAGCAGATACGCAGTATTTT.

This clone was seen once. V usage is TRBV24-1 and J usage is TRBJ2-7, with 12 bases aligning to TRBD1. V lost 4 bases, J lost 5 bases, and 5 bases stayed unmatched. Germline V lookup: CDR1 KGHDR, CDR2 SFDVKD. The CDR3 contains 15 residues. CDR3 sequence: CATSDTGTGGDEQYF. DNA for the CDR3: TGTGCCACCAGTGACACCGGGACAGGGGGCGACGAGCAGTACTTC.

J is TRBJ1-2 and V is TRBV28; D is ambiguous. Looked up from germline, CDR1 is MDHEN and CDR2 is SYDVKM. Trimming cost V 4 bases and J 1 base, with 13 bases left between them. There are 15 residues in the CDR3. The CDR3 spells CASSSPGEYNYGYTF. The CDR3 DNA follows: TGTGCCAGCAGTTCTCCGGGAGAATATAACTATGGCTACACCTTC.

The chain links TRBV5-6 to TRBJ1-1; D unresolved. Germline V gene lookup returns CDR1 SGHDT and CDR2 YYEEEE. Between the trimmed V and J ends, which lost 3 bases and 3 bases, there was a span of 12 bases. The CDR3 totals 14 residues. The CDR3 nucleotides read TGTGCCAGCAGCTCCGAGGTGCGCTACACTGAAGCTTTCTTT. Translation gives CASSSEVRYTEAFF.

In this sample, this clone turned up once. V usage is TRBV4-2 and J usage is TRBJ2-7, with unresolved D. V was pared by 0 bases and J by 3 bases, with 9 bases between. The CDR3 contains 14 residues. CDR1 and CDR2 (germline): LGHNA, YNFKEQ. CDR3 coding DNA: TGTGCCAGCAGCCAAGATCAACTCGTCTACGAGCAGTACTTC. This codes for CASSQDQLVYEQYF.

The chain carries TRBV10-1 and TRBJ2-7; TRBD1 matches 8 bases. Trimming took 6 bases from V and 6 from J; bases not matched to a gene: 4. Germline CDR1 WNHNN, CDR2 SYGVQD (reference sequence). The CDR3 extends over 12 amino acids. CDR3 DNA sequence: TGCGCCAGCAGGGACAGGGTGTGCGAGCAGTACTTC. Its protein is CASRDRVCEQYF.

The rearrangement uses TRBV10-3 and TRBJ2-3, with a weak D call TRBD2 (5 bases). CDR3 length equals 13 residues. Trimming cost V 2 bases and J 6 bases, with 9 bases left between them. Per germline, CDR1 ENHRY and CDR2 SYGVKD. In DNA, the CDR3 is TGTGCCATCAGTGAGAAGGCTAGCGATACGCAGTATTTT. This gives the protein CAISEKASDTQYF.

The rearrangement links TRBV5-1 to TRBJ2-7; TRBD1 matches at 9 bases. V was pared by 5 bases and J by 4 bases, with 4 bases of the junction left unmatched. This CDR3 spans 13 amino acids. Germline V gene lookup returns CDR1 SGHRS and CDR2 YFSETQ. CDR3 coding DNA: TGCGCCAGCAGGTCCGGGACAGGGTACGAGCAGTACTTC. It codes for CASRSGTGYEQYF.

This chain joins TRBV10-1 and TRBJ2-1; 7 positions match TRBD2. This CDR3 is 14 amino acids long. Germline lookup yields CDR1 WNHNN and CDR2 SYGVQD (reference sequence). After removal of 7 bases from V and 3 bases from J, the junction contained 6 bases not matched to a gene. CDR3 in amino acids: CASNPGTNYNEQFF. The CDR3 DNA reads TGCGCCAGCAACCCCGGGACTAACTACAATGAGCAGTTCTTC.

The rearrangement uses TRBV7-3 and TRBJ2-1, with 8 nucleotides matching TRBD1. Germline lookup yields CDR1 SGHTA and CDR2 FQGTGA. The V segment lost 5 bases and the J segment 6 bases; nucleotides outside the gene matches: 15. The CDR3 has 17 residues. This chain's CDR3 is CASSPGWGQGAPNEQFF. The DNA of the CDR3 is TGTGCCAGCAGCCCCGGGTGGGGGCAGGGGGCGCCCAATGAGCAGTTCTTC.

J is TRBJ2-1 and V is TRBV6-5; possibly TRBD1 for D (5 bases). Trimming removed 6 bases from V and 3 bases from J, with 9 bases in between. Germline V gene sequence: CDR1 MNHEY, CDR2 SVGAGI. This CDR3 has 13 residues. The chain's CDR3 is CASSWQGYNEQFF. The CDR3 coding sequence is TGTGCCAGCAGCTGGCAGGGCTACAATGAGCAGTTCTTC.

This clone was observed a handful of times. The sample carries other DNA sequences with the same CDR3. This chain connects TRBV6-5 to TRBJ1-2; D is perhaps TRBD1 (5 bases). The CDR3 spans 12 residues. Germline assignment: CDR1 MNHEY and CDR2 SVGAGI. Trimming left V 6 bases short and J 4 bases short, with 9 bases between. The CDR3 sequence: CASSQGLYGYTF. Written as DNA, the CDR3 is TGTGCCAGCAGCCAGGGCCTCTATGGCTACACCTTC.

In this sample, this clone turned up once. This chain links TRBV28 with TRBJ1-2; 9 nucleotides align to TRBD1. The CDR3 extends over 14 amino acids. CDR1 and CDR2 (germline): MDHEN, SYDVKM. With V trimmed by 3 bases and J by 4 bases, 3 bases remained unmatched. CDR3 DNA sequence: TGTGCCAGCAGTTTGTCGACAGGGGGCTATGGCTACACCTTC. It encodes CASSLSTGGYGYTF.

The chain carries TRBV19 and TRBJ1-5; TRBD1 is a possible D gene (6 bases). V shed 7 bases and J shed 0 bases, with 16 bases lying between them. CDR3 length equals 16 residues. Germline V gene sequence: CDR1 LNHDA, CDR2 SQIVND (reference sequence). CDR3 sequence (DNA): TGTGCCAGTACTCGGACAGCGGCTTATAGCAATCAGCCCCAGCATTTT. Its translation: CASTRTAAYSNQPQHF.

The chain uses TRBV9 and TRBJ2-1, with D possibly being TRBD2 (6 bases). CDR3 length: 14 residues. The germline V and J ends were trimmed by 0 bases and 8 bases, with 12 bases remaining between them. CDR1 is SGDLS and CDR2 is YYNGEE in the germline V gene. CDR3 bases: TGTGCCAGCAGCGTAGCGATAGGAGGGGATGAGCAGTTCTTC. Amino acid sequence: CASSVAIGGDEQFF.

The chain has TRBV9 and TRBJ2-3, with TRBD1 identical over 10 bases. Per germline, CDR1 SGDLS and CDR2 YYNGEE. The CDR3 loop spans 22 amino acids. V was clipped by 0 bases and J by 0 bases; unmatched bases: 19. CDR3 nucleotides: TGTGCCAGCAGCGTAGCTACGAGGACCGGGACAGGGGTCCGTACTAGCACAGATACGCAGTATTTT. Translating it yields CASSVATRTGTGVRTSTDTQYF.

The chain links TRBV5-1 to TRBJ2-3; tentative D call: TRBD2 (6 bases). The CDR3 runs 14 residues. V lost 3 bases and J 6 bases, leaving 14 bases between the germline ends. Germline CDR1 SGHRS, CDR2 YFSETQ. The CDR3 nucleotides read TGCGCCAGCAGCTGGGGGGACCAAAGGGATACGCAGTATTTT. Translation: CASSWGDQRDTQYF.

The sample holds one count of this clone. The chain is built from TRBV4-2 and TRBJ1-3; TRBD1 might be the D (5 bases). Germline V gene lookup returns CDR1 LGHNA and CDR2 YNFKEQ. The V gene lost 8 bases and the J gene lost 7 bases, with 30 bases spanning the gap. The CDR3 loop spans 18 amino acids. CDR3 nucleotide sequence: TGTGCCAGCCGGGGAATGGGGGGTCTATTCCCCGGGGTTAACACCATATATTTT. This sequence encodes CASRGMGGLFPGVNTIYF.

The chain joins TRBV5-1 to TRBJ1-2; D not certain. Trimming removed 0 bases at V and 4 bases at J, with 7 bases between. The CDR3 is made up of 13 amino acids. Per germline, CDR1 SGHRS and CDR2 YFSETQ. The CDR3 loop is CASSLDTFYGYTF. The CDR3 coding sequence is TGCGCCAGCAGCTTGGACACCTTCTATGGCTACACCTTC.

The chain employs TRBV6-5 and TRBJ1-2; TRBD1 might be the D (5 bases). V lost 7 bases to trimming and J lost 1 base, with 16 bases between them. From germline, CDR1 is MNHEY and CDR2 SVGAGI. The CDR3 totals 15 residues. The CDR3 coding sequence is TGTGCCAGCAAGGACCCGCAGGGCTTTAACTATGGCTACACCTTC. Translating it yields CASKDPQGFNYGYTF.

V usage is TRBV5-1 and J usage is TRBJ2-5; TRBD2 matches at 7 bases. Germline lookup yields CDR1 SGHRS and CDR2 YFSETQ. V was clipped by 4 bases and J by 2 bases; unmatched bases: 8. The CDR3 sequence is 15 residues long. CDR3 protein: CASSTGLTLQETQYF. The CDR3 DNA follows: TGCGCCAGCAGCACGGGACTAACGTTACAAGAGACCCAGTACTTC.

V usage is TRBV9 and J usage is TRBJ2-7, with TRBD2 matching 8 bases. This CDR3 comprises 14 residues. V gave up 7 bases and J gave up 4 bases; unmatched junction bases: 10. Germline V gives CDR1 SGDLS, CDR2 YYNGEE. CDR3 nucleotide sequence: TGTGCCAGCTCAGGGTCGGGAGGGTTGTACGAGCAGTACTTC. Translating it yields CASSGSGGLYEQYF.

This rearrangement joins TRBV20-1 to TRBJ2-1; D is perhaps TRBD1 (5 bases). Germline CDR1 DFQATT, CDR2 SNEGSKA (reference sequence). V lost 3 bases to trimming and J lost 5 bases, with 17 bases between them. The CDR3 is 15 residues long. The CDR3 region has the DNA TGCAGTGCTAGTCTAGGGCAGGGAATCAACAATGAGCAGTTCTTC. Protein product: CSASLGQGINNEQFF.

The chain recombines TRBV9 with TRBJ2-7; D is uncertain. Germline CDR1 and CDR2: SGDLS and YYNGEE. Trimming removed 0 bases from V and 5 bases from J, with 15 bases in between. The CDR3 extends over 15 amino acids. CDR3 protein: CASSVAPTPDNEQYF. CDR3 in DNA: TGTGCCAGCAGCGTAGCTCCTACGCCCGACAACGAGCAGTACTTC.